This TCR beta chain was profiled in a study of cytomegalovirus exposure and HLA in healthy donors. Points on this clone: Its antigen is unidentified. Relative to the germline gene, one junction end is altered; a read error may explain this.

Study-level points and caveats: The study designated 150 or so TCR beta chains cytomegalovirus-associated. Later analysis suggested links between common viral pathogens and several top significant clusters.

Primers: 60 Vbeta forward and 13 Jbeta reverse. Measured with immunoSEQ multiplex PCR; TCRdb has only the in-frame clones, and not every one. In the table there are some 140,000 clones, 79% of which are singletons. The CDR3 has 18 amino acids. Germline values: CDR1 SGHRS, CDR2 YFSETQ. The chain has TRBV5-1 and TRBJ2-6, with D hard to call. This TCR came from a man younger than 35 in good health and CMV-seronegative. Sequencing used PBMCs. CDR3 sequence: CASSLAALALSRANVLTF. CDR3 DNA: TGCGCCAGCAGCTTGGCTGCTCTTGCCCTCTCTAGGGCCAACGTCCTGACTTTC.